These 32 T cell receptor beta chains were all obtained from the same sample, sequenced in a study of control samples from healthy donors and cancer patients. Sequencing was performed with immunoSEQ multiplex PCR; in TCRdb, only in-frame clones are kept and a portion is missing. The table has roughly 80,000 clones, 70% to 90% seen once; the top ten hold more than 5%. The sequenced sample was blood. These receptor sequences come from a woman in her forties or fifties in good health.

The genes are TRBV3-1 (or the pseudogene TRBV3-2) and TRBJ2-2; no clear D. Germline V lookup: CDR1 LGHDT, CDR2 YNNKEL (reference sequence). The length of the CDR3 is 15 residues. Trimming left V 5 bases short and J 2 bases short, with 12 bases between. Here the CDR3 reads CASSGWTINTGELFF. CDR3 coding DNA: TGTGCCAGCAGCGGGTGGACGATCAACACCGGGGAGCTGTTTTTT.

The chain employs TRBV3-1 (or the pseudogene TRBV3-2) and TRBJ2-5; 10 positions agree with TRBD2. The CDR3 is 18 residues long. Germline V CDR1 and CDR2: LGHDT, YNNKEL (reference sequence). V shed 0 bases, J shed 0 bases, and the junction held 7 bases outside the gene matches. CDR3 amino acids: CASSQEAGAGGYQETQYF. The CDR3 DNA reads as TGTGCCAGCAGCCAAGAGGCAGGAGCGGGGGGGTACCAAGAGACCCAGTACTTC.

V is TRBV10-1 and J is TRBJ2-3; D is uncertain. CDR1 is WNHNN, CDR2 SYGVQD, per germline (reference sequence). The V and J ends lost 5 bases and 6 bases respectively, with 12 bases between them. The CDR3 spans 13 residues. The CDR3 sequence is CASSKGRPDTQYF. The CDR3 bases are TGCGCCAGCAGTAAAGGACGACCGGATACGCAGTATTTT.

The gene calls are TRBV4-1 and TRBJ2-7, with 9 nucleotides matching TRBD2. The length of the CDR3 is 15 residues. In germline, CDR1 is MGHRA, CDR2 YSYEKL. The junction had 6 bases not matched to a gene; V was cut back by 4 bases and J by 2 bases. CDR3 sequence (DNA): TGCGCCAGCAGCCTAGGTTTAGCGGGGGCCTACGAGCAGTACTTC. The encoded protein is CASSLGLAGAYEQYF.

This chain connects TRBV7-2 to TRBJ1-2; 9 bases align to TRBD1. In germline, CDR1 is SGHTA, CDR2 FQGNSA. This CDR3 is 15 amino acids long. After removal of 3 bases from V and 6 bases from J, the junction contained 8 bases not matched to a gene. Here the CDR3 DNA reads TGTGCCAGCAGCTTCGCTGACAGGGGGGTAGATGGCTACACCTTC. This sequence encodes CASSFADRGVDGYTF. The full variable domain, with the rest looked up from reference TRBV7-2 and TRBJ1-2, is GAGVSQSPSNKVTEKGKDVELRCDPISGHTALYWYRQSLGQGLEFLIYFQGNSAPDKSGLPSDRFSAERTGGSVSTLTIQRTQQEDSAVYLCASSFADRGVDGYTFGSGTRLTVV.

V gene TRBV6-5 combines with J gene TRBJ2-5; no clear D gene. Germline V gene lookup returns CDR1 MNHEY and CDR2 SVGAGI. Trimming removed 5 bases at V and 1 base at J, with 5 bases between. This CDR3 contains 12 residues. DNA for the CDR3: TGTGCCAGCAGTCTGATCCAAGAGACCCAGTACTTC. Its translation: CASSLIQETQYF.

CDR3 region: CASSVSGTAPLHF. CDR3 DNA: TGTGCCAGCAGTGTCTCCGGGACAGCACCCCTCCACTTT. This chain joins TRBV6-4 and TRBJ1-6; 7 nucleotides line up with TRBD1. The ends lost 4 bases at V and 11 bases at J; junction bases unmatched: 5. The CDR3 runs 13 residues. Germline V CDR1 and CDR2: MRHNA, SNTAGT.

Here the CDR3 reads CASSGHRTGGSYEQYF. DNA for the CDR3: TGTGCCAGCAGTGGACACAGGACAGGGGGGTCCTACGAGCAGTACTTC. This chain links TRBV6-1 with TRBJ2-7; 10 bases are shared with TRBD1. Germline trimming cut 4 bases from V and 1 base from J; bases unmatched to any gene: 7. This CDR3 has 16 amino acids. Germline V gene data show CDR1 as MNHNS and CDR2 as SASEGT.

The V and J genes are TRBV6-1 and TRBJ1-1; D gene uncertain. The CDR3 sequence is 14 residues long. V lost 2 bases and J lost 6, with 13 bases in between. Germline V gene sequence: CDR1 MNHNS, CDR2 SASEGT. CDR3 bases: TGTGCCAGCAGTGAACCGGGTGGTAGGGCTGAAGCTTTCTTT. It codes for CASSEPGGRAEAFF.

The V call is TRBV2, the J call TRBJ2-3, with TRBD1 matching 9 bases. The V and J ends lost 8 bases and 5 bases, in that order; junction bases with no gene match: 11. The germline gives CDR1 SNHLY, CDR2 FYNNEI. The CDR3 contains 15 residues. The CDR3 DNA is TGTGCCAGCGGAGGGACAGGGCTCCATCAAGATACGCAGTATTTT. Its protein product is CASGGTGLHQDTQYF.

The chain combines TRBV3-1 (or the pseudogene TRBV3-2) with TRBJ2-4; maybe TRBD2 (6 bases). Germline CDR1 and CDR2: LGHDT and YNNKEL (reference sequence). Between the trimmed V and J ends, which lost 3 bases and 6 bases, there was a span of 15 bases. The CDR3 runs 15 residues. CDR3 sequence: CASSHLGEAPNIQYF. The CDR3 DNA is TGTGCCAGCAGCCATTTGGGGGAGGCCCCAAACATTCAGTACTTC.

This chain uses TRBV18 with TRBJ1-1, with 9 nucleotides matching TRBD1. This CDR3 comprises 14 residues. After removal of 5 bases from V and 6 bases from J, the junction contained 7 bases not matched to a gene. The germline V gene encodes CDR1 KGHSH and CDR2 LQKENI. In nucleotides, the CDR3 is TGTGCCAGCTCAGCCGGACAGGGGAGGGCTGAAGCTTTCTTT. Translated, it gives CASSAGQGRAEAFF.

V usage is TRBV7-2 and J usage is TRBJ1-6; 7 bases are a match to TRBD1. CDR3 size: 17 residues. The germline gives CDR1 SGHTA, CDR2 FQGNSA. The V gene end was trimmed by 10 bases and the J gene end by 9 bases; junction bases not matched to a gene: 21. The CDR3 DNA reads TGTGCCACCAGAAAAGACCCCTCACGAAACAGGGGTTCACCCCTCCACTTT. Protein: CATRKDPSRNRGSPLHF.

The chain joins TRBV2 to TRBJ1-1; 9 nucleotides match TRBD1. The germline gives CDR1 SNHLY, CDR2 FYNNEI. The junction had 7 bases not matched to a gene; V was cut back by 0 bases and J by 5 bases. The CDR3 covers 16 residues. DNA of the CDR3: TGTGCCAGCAGTGAAGCGCGAGGGACAGGGCTAACTGAAGCTTTCTTT. Amino acid sequence: CASSEARGTGLTEAFF.

The chain has TRBV5-1 and TRBJ2-7; TRBD2 is a possible D gene (5 bases). The CDR3 is 15 residues long. V was cut by 5 bases and J by 0 bases, with 15 bases left in between. The germline V gene has CDR1 SGHRS and CDR2 YFSETQ. CDR3 sequence reads: CASSPGDNPSYEQYF. CDR3 DNA sequence: TGCGCCAGCAGTCCCGGGGATAACCCCTCCTACGAGCAGTACTTC. Based on the CDR3 plus reference TRBV5-1 and TRBJ2-7, the full variable domain is KAGVTQTPRYLIKTRGQQVTLSCSPISGHRSVSWYQQTPGQGLQFLFEYFSETQRNKGNFPGRFSGRQFSNSRSEMNVSTLELGDSALYLCASSPGDNPSYEQYFGPGTRLTVT.

The chain links TRBV2 to TRBJ1-1, with a weak D call TRBD1 (5 bases). V was pared by 4 bases and J by 4 bases, with 10 bases between. Germline CDR1 is SNHLY and CDR2 is FYNNEI. The CDR3 is 13 residues long. CDR3 residues: CASSGNRITEAFF. CDR3 in DNA: TGTGCCAGCAGTGGCAACAGGATCACTGAAGCTTTCTTT.

The J gene is TRBJ1-2, the V gene TRBV7-8, with D possibly matching TRBD1 (5 bases). The CDR3 is 11 residues long. Between the trimmed V and J ends, which lost 5 bases and 6 bases, there was a span of 7 bases. Germline values: CDR1 SGHVS, CDR2 FQNEAQ. DNA for the CDR3: TGTGCCAGCAGCGCAGGGCATGGCTACACCTTC. Amino acid sequence: CASSAGHGYTF.

This rearrangement joins TRBV6-5 to TRBJ2-1; TRBD1 aligns across 10 bases. Per germline, CDR1 MNHEY and CDR2 SVGAGI. V lost 6 bases and J lost 3; bases outside the gene matches: 5. The CDR3 sequence is 15 residues long. The CDR3 reads CASRSRTGGYNEQFF. The CDR3 DNA reads as TGTGCCAGCAGGTCCAGGACAGGGGGCTACAATGAGCAGTTCTTC.

This chain uses TRBV25-1 with TRBJ1-1; D might be TRBD1 (5 bases). V was trimmed by 9 bases and J by 4 bases, leaving 12 bases between them. Germline CDR1 MGHDK, CDR2 SYGVNS. CDR3 length equals 12 residues. The CDR3 DNA reads as TGTGCCAGAAGAACAAGGGGCACTGAAGCTTTCTTT. Protein sequence: CARRTRGTEAFF.

This sequence joins TRBV18 and TRBJ2-4, with 9 bases lining up with TRBD2. With V trimmed by 0 bases and J by 3 bases, 9 bases remained unmatched. The germline gives CDR1 KGHSH, CDR2 LQKENI. The CDR3 loop spans 18 amino acids. The CDR3 sequence is CASSPPGLAGLGKNIQYF. The CDR3 nucleotides read TGTGCCAGCTCACCACCGGGACTAGCAGGGTTGGGCAAAAACATTCAGTACTTC.

V is TRBV7-9 and J is TRBJ1-6; the D gene is possibly TRBD1 (6 bases). CDR1 is SEHNR, CDR2 FQNEAQ, per germline (reference sequence). The ends were cut back, 2 bases at V and 7 bases at J, with 9 bases in the middle. The CDR3 totals 14 residues. The CDR3 DNA reads TGTGCCAGCAGCTTATCAAGGGGGAATTCACCCCTCCACTTT. Translated, it gives CASSLSRGNSPLHF.

V is TRBV30 and J is TRBJ1-2; possibly TRBD1 for D (6 bases). This CDR3 has 11 amino acids. Germline loops: CDR1 GTSNPN, CDR2 SVGIG (reference sequence). V was cut by 8 bases and J by 4 bases, with 11 bases left in between. CDR3 loop: CAGRDTYGYTF. CDR3 DNA sequence: TGTGCCGGTCGGGACACCTATGGCTACACCTTC.

This rearrangement joins TRBV5-4 to TRBJ1-2; D is possibly TRBD1 (5 bases). The germline gives CDR1 SGHNT, CDR2 YYREEE (reference sequence). The V end lost 2 bases, the J end lost 4 bases, and 12 bases lay between the germline ends. This CDR3 comprises 14 residues. CDR3 sequence (DNA): TGTGCCAGCAGCTTCGTGGGGGACGGCTATGGCTACACCTTC. Translation gives CASSFVGDGYGYTF.

The chain recombines TRBV7-9 with TRBJ2-7; possibly TRBD1 or TRBD2 for D (5 bases each). CDR3 length equals 13 residues. Germline V gene sequence: CDR1 SEHNR, CDR2 FQNEAQ (reference sequence). Trimming removed 3 bases at V and 2 bases at J, with 8 bases between. CDR3 nucleotides: TGTGCCAGCAGCTTTCTGGGGGCCTACGAGCAGTACTTC. Translation: CASSFLGAYEQYF. Based on the CDR3 plus reference TRBV7-9 and TRBJ2-7, the full variable domain is DTGVSQNPRHKITKRGQNVTFRCDPISEHNRLYWYRQTLGQGPEFLTYFQNEAQLEKSRLLSDRFSAERPKGSFSTLEIQRTEQGDSAMYLCASSFLGAYEQYFGPGTRLTVT.

The chain couples TRBV20-1 to TRBJ1-4; TRBD1 might be the D (5 bases). This CDR3 is 13 amino acids long. With 3 bases removed from V and 6 bases from J, the gap between germline ends came to 11 bases. Germline V lookup: CDR1 DFQATT, CDR2 SNEGSKA (reference sequence). The CDR3 here is CSASLGADEKLFF. The CDR3 coding sequence is TGCAGTGCTAGTCTCGGGGCCGATGAAAAACTGTTTTTT.

The V call is TRBV5-6, the J call TRBJ2-7; D gene ambiguous. The CDR3 extends over 13 amino acids. V lost 4 bases, J lost 0 bases, and 8 bases lay in between. Germline values: CDR1 SGHDT, CDR2 YYEEEE. CDR3 amino acids: CASSTSYSYEQYF. DNA of the CDR3: TGTGCCAGCAGCACGTCGTACTCCTACGAGCAGTACTTC.

The rearrangement links TRBV9 to TRBJ1-1; tentatively, D is TRBD1 (5 bases). With 0 bases removed from V and 4 bases from J, the gap between germline ends came to 13 bases. Germline values: CDR1 SGDLS, CDR2 YYNGEE. The CDR3 spans 15 residues. The CDR3 DNA reads TGTGCCAGCAGCGTAGAATGGGGGTCCGGCACTGAAGCTTTCTTT. Amino acid sequence: CASSVEWGSGTEAFF.

The chain combines TRBV7-2 with TRBJ2-7; D is perhaps TRBD1 (6 bases). The CDR3 totals 14 residues. Germline-derived CDR1 and CDR2 are SGHTA and FQGNSA. Between the trimmed V and J ends, which lost 3 bases and 2 bases, there was a span of 11 bases. CDR3 residues: CASSLTGLPYEQYF. The DNA of the CDR3 is TGTGCCAGCAGCTTGACAGGCCTTCCCTACGAGCAGTACTTC.

V is TRBV25-1 and J is TRBJ1-1; D is unresolved. Trimming shortened V by 4 bases and J by 2 bases, and 17 bases separated the two germline ends. CDR1 is MGHDK, CDR2 SYGVNS, per germline. This CDR3 is built from 16 residues. The CDR3 nucleotides are TGTGCCAGCAGTGGTTCCCACAGAGGCTATAACACTGAAGCTTTCTTT. The encoded protein is CASSGSHRGYNTEAFF.

The chain uses TRBV24-1 and TRBJ2-3; TRBD2 agrees at 9 bases. CDR1 KGHDR and CDR2 SFDVKD come from the germline V gene. The CDR3 consists of 17 residues. Trimming cost V 6 bases and J 3 bases; bases outside gene matches: 12. CDR3 sequence: CATSPSPGLAFTDTQYF. Here the CDR3 DNA reads TGTGCCACCAGTCCGTCTCCGGGACTAGCTTTTACAGATACGCAGTATTTT.

This clone appeared a few times. The gene calls are TRBV30 and TRBJ1-5; a weak D match, TRBD1 (5 bases). Germline CDR1 GTSNPN, CDR2 SVGIG (reference sequence). V was pared by 2 bases and J by 3 bases, with 11 bases between. The CDR3 length is 14 residues. CDR3 DNA: TGTGCCTGGAGTAGGGGCAGTAACAATCAGCCCCAGCATTTT. As protein: CAWSRGSNNQPQHF.

The chain couples TRBV27 to TRBJ1-5, with D perhaps TRBD1 (6 bases). This CDR3 is built from 18 residues. In germline, CDR1 is MNHEY, CDR2 SMNVEV (reference sequence). The germline V and J ends were trimmed by 5 bases and 2 bases, with 22 bases remaining between them. The CDR3 spells CASSEISRLQGRNQPQHF. DNA of the CDR3: TGTGCCAGCAGTGAAATCTCCCGGTTACAGGGTCGCAATCAGCCCCAGCATTTT.